This record covers a single T cell receptor (beta chain). Some clones are missing from TCRdb's copy, which holds only in-frame ones; the method was immunoSEQ multiplex PCR. The table records approximately 71,000 clones, around 80% of them present only once. Per germline, CDR1 SGHTA and CDR2 FQGNSA. The V and J ends lost 5 bases and 2 bases, in that order; junction bases with no gene match: 7. The CDR3 consists of 16 residues. The data derive from a study of blood T cell repertoires in COVID-19. Study in general: Whether acute or convalescent, the COVID-19 samples came from the United States, Italy and Spain.

Sequenced: peripheral blood. This clonotype was sampled from a woman of 80 years or more with acute or convalescent COVID-19. The V and J genes are TRBV7-2 and TRBJ2-1, with TRBD2 matching over 9 bases. The CDR3 is CASSTSSGVPYNEQFF. In nucleotides, the CDR3 is TGTGCCAGCAGCACCTCTAGCGGGGTACCCTACAATGAGCAGTTCTTC.